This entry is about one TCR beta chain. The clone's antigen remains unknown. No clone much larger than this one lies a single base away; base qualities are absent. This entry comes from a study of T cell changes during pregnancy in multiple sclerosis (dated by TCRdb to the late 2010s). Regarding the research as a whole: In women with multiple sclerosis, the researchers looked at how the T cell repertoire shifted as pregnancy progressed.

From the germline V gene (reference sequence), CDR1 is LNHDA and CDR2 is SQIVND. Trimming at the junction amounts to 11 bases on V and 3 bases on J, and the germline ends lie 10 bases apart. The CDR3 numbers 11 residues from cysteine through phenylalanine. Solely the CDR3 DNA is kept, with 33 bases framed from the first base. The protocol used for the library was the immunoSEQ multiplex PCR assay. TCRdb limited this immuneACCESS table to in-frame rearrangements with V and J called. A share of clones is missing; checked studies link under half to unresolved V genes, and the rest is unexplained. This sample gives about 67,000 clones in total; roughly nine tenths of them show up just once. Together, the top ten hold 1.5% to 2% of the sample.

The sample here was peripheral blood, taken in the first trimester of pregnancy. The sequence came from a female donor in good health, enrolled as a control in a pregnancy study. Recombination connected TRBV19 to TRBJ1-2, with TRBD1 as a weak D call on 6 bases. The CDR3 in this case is CAGRTDYGYTF. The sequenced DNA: TGTGCCGGCAGGACAGACTATGGCTACACCTTC. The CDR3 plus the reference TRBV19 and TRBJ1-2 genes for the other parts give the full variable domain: DGGITQSPKYLFRKEGQNVTLSCEQNLNHDAMYWYRQDPGQGLRLIYYSQIVNDFQKGDIAEGYSVSREKKESFPLTVTSAQKNPTAFYLCAGRTDYGYTFGSGTRLTVV.